One sample yielded the 17 T cell receptor beta chains listed below, sequenced in a study of T cells in Graves' hyperthyroidism and ophthalmopathy. Regions amplified from RNA transcripts were the TCR beta CDR3 regions. With the HTBI primer set, the TCR CDR3 went through a first round of RT-PCR. TCRdb analysed the multiplex PCR reads with MiXCR anew, one entry per CDR3 protein. The sample includes about 350,000 distinct CDR3 sequences, roughly 14% of them seen just once. Source material: blood. All receptors derive from a woman aged 25 to 39 with Graves' hyperthyroidism.

This clonotype occurred many times. The V gene is TRBV11-2, the J gene TRBJ2-1; TRBD2 matches at 10 bases. CDR1 is SGHAT and CDR2 is FQNNGV in the germline V gene. The CDR3 is 15 amino acids. The trim removed 3 bases at V and 5 bases at J, leaving 4 bases unmatched. CDR3 loop: CASSFELAGNNEQFF. The CDR3 DNA follows: TGTGCCAGCAGCTTCGAACTAGCGGGGAACAATGAGCAGTTCTTC.

This clonotype was picked up many times. The chain links TRBV7-9 to TRBJ2-5; the match to TRBD1 covers 8 bases. J was trimmed by 2 bases and V by 5 bases; bases with no gene match: 7. Germline V gives CDR1 SEHNR, CDR2 FQNEAQ (reference sequence). This CDR3 comprises 15 residues. This CDR3 is CASSVQGGRQETQYF. CDR3 in DNA: TGTGCCAGCAGCGTACAGGGGGGCCGACAAGAGACCCAGTACTTC.

This clonotype has at least ten counts. The CDR3 sequence is CATSRDPTGGETQYF. The CDR3 region has the DNA TGTGCCACCAGCAGAGATCCGACAGGGGGCGAGACCCAGTACTTC. The chain recombines TRBV15 with TRBJ2-5, with 10 bases aligning to TRBD1. Germline values: CDR1 LNHNV, CDR2 YYDKDF (reference sequence). Trimming took 0 bases from V and 5 from J; bases not matched to a gene: 3. This CDR3 comprises 15 residues.

V usage is TRBV11-3 and J usage is TRBJ2-1; unclear D gene. The V and J ends lost 2 bases and 7 bases respectively, with 9 bases between them. This CDR3 spans 13 amino acids. Looked up from germline, CDR1 is SGHNT and CDR2 is YENEEA. The CDR3 loop reads CASSLLPSNEQFF. CDR3 sequence (DNA): TGTGCCAGCAGCTTACTCCCTAGTAATGAGCAGTTCTTC. Based on the CDR3 plus reference TRBV11-3 and TRBJ2-1, the full variable domain is EAGVVQSPRYKIIEKKQPVAFWCNPISGHNTLYWYLQNLGQGPELLIRYENEEAVDDSQLPKDRFSAERLKGVDSTLKIQPAELGDSAVYLCASSLLPSNEQFFGPGTRLTVL.

In its sample, this clonotype was seen many times. V is TRBV7-8 and J is TRBJ2-7, with D perhaps matching TRBD1 (6 bases). Germline CDR1 and CDR2: SGHVS and FQNEAQ. The V and J ends lost 5 bases and 2 bases respectively, with 13 bases between them. There are 14 residues in the CDR3. The CDR3 bases are TGTGCCAGCAGCAGGACAGTCCAGACCTACGAGCAGTACTTC. Encoded protein: CASSRTVQTYEQYF.

The rearrangement uses TRBV30 and TRBJ1-3; unclear D gene. Trimming took 0 bases from V and 0 from J, leaving 3 bases between them. This CDR3 comprises 13 residues. The germline V gene has CDR1 GTSNPN and CDR2 SVGIG (reference sequence). CDR3 bases: TGTGCCTGGAGTGTACTCTCTGGAAACACCATATATTTT. It is translated as CAWSVLSGNTIYF.

This clonotype appeared a few times. The chain is built from TRBV11-1 and TRBJ2-3; 12 bases fit TRBD2. Trimming at V came to 5 bases and at J to 1 base, leaving 13 bases not matched to a gene. The CDR3 has 19 amino acids. CDR1 and CDR2 from the germline V gene are SGHAT and FQDESV (reference sequence). DNA of the CDR3: TGTGCCAGCAGCCAACCTAGCGGGAGGGCCACCGGGGGCACAGATACGCAGTATTTT. Translation: CASSQPSGRATGGTDTQYF.

This clonotype was detected many times. J is TRBJ1-2 and V is TRBV7-9; 8 bases are a match to TRBD1. This CDR3 comprises 14 residues. Germline-derived CDR1 and CDR2 are SEHNR and FQNEAQ (reference sequence). V lost 4 bases, J lost 4 bases, and 5 bases stayed unmatched. In DNA, the CDR3 is TGTGCCAGCAGCTCAGGGGGCGCCGGCTATGGCTACACCTTC. It codes for CASSSGGAGYGYTF.

This clonotype was observed at least ten times. The chain recombines TRBV2 with TRBJ1-6; D gene uncertain. The germline V gene encodes CDR1 SNHLY and CDR2 FYNNEI. The germline V and J ends were trimmed by 8 bases and 10 bases, with 18 bases remaining between them. This CDR3 comprises 14 residues. CDR3 loop: CASVRTPVDSPLHF. The CDR3, as DNA: TGTGCCAGCGTCCGCACCCCCGTGGACTCACCCCTCCACTTT.

A few counts support this clonotype. V gene TRBV20-1 combines with J gene TRBJ2-1; maybe TRBD2 (5 bases). V shed 1 base and J shed 1 base, with 11 bases lying between them. The CDR3 is 15 residues long. Germline V gene sequence: CDR1 DFQATT, CDR2 SNEGSKA (reference sequence). The CDR3, as DNA: TGCAGTGCTAGAGTTTCCAGCGGATCCTACAATGAGCAGTTCTTC. Its protein is CSARVSSGSYNEQFF.

The chain has TRBV12-3 or TRBV12-4 and TRBJ2-7; 10 bases are a match to TRBD2. With 7 bases clipped from V and 5 bases from J, the junction kept 11 bases outside the gene matches. The CDR3 has 15 residues. CDR3 in DNA: TGTGCCAGCACCTCCTCCGGGACTAGCGTTAACGAGCAGTACTTC. Its translation: CASTSSGTSVNEQYF.

This clonotype was counted a few times. The chain is built from TRBV19 and TRBJ1-2; the match to TRBD1 covers 8 bases. The CDR3 covers 14 residues. Germline CDR1 and CDR2: LNHDA and SQIVND (reference sequence). Trimming cost V 5 bases and J 7 bases; bases outside gene matches: 9. The CDR3 spells CASSSDGQGGGYTF. CDR3 sequence (DNA): TGTGCCAGTAGTTCAGACGGACAGGGAGGTGGCTACACCTTC.

The rearrangement joins TRBV6-1 to TRBJ1-3, with unresolved D. Germline V CDR1 and CDR2: MNHNS, SASEGT. Trimming shortened V by 8 bases and J by 4 bases, and 15 bases separated the two germline ends. The CDR3 consists of 14 residues. CDR3 sequence reads: CASQLRESGNTIYF. In DNA form, the CDR3 reads TGTGCCAGCCAACTAAGGGAATCCGGAAACACCATATATTTT.

The sample holds one count of this clonotype. The rearrangement joins TRBV7-3 to TRBJ2-3; 10 bases line up with TRBD2. Per germline, CDR1 SGHTA and CDR2 FQGTGA. Germline trimming cut 4 bases from V and 6 bases from J; bases unmatched to any gene: 7. The CDR3 is 15 amino acids. CDR3 in DNA: TGTGCCAGCAGCTCCGCAGCGGGAGGGTGGGATACGCAGTATTTT. It specifies CASSSAAGGWDTQYF.

This clonotype was seen only a few times. This chain connects TRBV4-1 to TRBJ2-3, with D possibly TRBD2 on 5 matching bases. The CDR3 is 13 amino acids. Trimming pared 0 bases from V and 7 bases from J, leaving 8 bases between. The V gene's germline CDR1 is MGHRA and CDR2 YSYEKL. In DNA, the CDR3 is TGCGCCAGCAGCCAAGATCGGAGGAATACGCAGTATTTT. Amino acid sequence: CASSQDRRNTQYF.

This clonotype was seen ten or more times. This rearrangement joins TRBV2 to TRBJ1-1, with D perhaps TRBD1 (5 bases). The CDR3 is 15 amino acids. Germline CDR1 reads SNHLY; CDR2 reads FYNNEI. V shed 4 bases and J shed 5 bases, with 17 bases lying between them. The chain's CDR3 is CASSVLQAEGTEAFF. Written as DNA, the CDR3 is TGTGCCAGCAGTGTTTTACAGGCAGAGGGGACTGAAGCTTTCTTT.

This clonotype came up many times. The chain combines TRBV2 with TRBJ2-7, with 7 bases identical to TRBD2. Trimming at V came to 8 bases and at J to 4 bases, leaving 11 bases not matched to a gene. The length of the CDR3 is 14 residues. Germline loops: CDR1 SNHLY, CDR2 FYNNEI. CDR3 amino acids: CASGRGGSSYEQYF. The CDR3 region has the DNA TGTGCCAGCGGTCGGGGCGGGAGTAGTTACGAGCAGTACTTC.